The rows below give T cell receptor beta chains drawn from one sample of a study of siplizumab effects on memory and regulatory T cells. TCRdb's table, derived via immunoSEQ multiplex PCR, lists solely in-frame clones and lacks some. The data hold over 55,000 clones, with 70% to 90% observed a single time. Sequenced sample: memory CD4+ T cells sorted from blood. Receptors were obtained from a human donor in good health. The CDR3 runs from the conserved cysteine through the conserved F or W. Each record gives: D gene, clone size, CDR3 length, V gene, J gene, CDR3 DNA, CDR3 protein. A D gene is named only where the DNA matches it firmly. Not all rows give a size; the values are once, few, many and, for expanded clones, a class.

D gene: -; clone size: -; CDR3 length: 15; V gene: TRBV5-1; J gene: TRBJ2-7; CDR3 DNA: TGCGCCAGCAGCAAGGCCGGGACAAATGCCTACGAGCAGTACTTC; CDR3 protein: CASSKAGTNAYEQYF
D gene: TRBD2; clone size: -; CDR3 length: 16; V gene: TRBV4-2; J gene: TRBJ2-3; CDR3 DNA: TGTGCCAGCAGCCTCAAGCGGGAGGGGTCCACAGATACGCAGTATTTT; CDR3 protein: CASSLKREGSTDTQYF
D gene: -; clone size: -; CDR3 length: 11; V gene: TRBV25-1; J gene: TRBJ2-1; CDR3 DNA: TGTGCCAGCTCGAGGGTGAATGAGCAGTTCTTC; CDR3 protein: CASSRVNEQFF
D gene: -; clone size: few; CDR3 length: 14; V gene: TRBV27; J gene: TRBJ1-3; CDR3 DNA: TGTGCCAGCAGTGGGGAGATTAAGGGAGGCACCATATATTTT; CDR3 protein: CASSGEIKGGTIYF
D gene: -; clone size: few; CDR3 length: 13; V gene: TRBV25-1; J gene: TRBJ1-2; CDR3 DNA: TGTGCCAGCAGTTCAGGGCCGAACTATGGCTACACCTTC; CDR3 protein: CASSSGPNYGYTF
D gene: TRBD2; clone size: -; CDR3 length: 18; V gene: TRBV5-1; J gene: TRBJ2-5; CDR3 DNA: TGCGCCAGCAGCCCTGGGACTAGCGGGGGCGCGGGGGTGGAGACCCAGTACTTC; CDR3 protein: CASSPGTSGGAGVETQYF
D gene: -; clone size: -; CDR3 length: 12; V gene: TRBV6-1; J gene: TRBJ1-5; CDR3 DNA: TGTGCCAGCAGTGAATACAATCAGCCCCAGCATTTT; CDR3 protein: CASSEYNQPQHF
D gene: -; clone size: -; CDR3 length: 13; V gene: TRBV5-1; J gene: TRBJ2-6; CDR3 DNA: TGCGCCAGCAGCTTTACTGGGGCCAACGTCCTGACTTTC; CDR3 protein: CASSFTGANVLTF
D gene: -; clone size: -; CDR3 length: 12; V gene: TRBV29-1; J gene: TRBJ2-5; CDR3 DNA: TGCAGCGTTGACCTCAATGCGGAGACCCAGTACTTC; CDR3 protein: CSVDLNAETQYF
D gene: -; clone size: -; CDR3 length: 16; V gene: TRBV5-8; J gene: TRBJ1-1; CDR3 DNA: TGTGCCAGCAGCTTGTTAGGTAGAAGGGTGAACACTGAAGCTTTCTTT; CDR3 protein: CASSLLGRRVNTEAFF
D gene: TRBD2; clone size: -; CDR3 length: 15; V gene: TRBV7-7; J gene: TRBJ2-5; CDR3 DNA: TGTGCCAGCAGCTTAGGGGGGGGAGGCCAAGAGACCCAGTACTTC; CDR3 protein: CASSLGGGGQETQYF
D gene: TRBD1; clone size: -; CDR3 length: 15; V gene: TRBV7-8; J gene: TRBJ2-5; CDR3 DNA: TGTGCCAGCAGCCCAGGGACAGGGTGGGTGGAGACCCAGTACTTC; CDR3 protein: CASSPGTGWVETQYF
D gene: -; clone size: once; CDR3 length: 14; V gene: TRBV2; J gene: TRBJ2-7; CDR3 DNA: TGTGCCAGCAGTGTGGGACTTACGCCCAACGAGCAGTACTTC; CDR3 protein: CASSVGLTPNEQYF
D gene: TRBD2; clone size: -; CDR3 length: 16; V gene: TRBV2; J gene: TRBJ2-5; CDR3 DNA: TGTGCCAGCAGTGAAGGGCTAGCGGGGGGACAAGAGACCCAGTACTTC; CDR3 protein: CASSEGLAGGQETQYF
D gene: -; clone size: -; CDR3 length: 14; V gene: TRBV6-5; J gene: TRBJ1-5; CDR3 DNA: TGTGCCAGCAGTAACTTGAATAGCAATCAGCCCCAGCATTTT; CDR3 protein: CASSNLNSNQPQHF
D gene: TRBD2; clone size: -; CDR3 length: 17; V gene: TRBV6-1; J gene: TRBJ2-3; CDR3 DNA: TGTGCCAGCAGTGATTTGCTAGCGGGAGGGAGCACAGATACGCAGTATTTT; CDR3 protein: CASSDLLAGGSTDTQYF
D gene: TRBD1; clone size: -; CDR3 length: 19; V gene: TRBV9; J gene: TRBJ1-2; CDR3 DNA: TGTGCCAGCAGCGCCGCTGGACAGGGGGTTGTCGACGCCTACTATGGCTACACCTTC; CDR3 protein: CASSAAGQGVVDAYYGYTF
D gene: -; clone size: -; CDR3 length: 13; V gene: TRBV19; J gene: TRBJ2-3; CDR3 DNA: TGTGCCAGTAGTATACCGGGCACAGATACGCAGTATTTT; CDR3 protein: CASSIPGTDTQYF
D gene: TRBD2; clone size: -; CDR3 length: 19; V gene: TRBV7-2; J gene: TRBJ2-1; CDR3 DNA: TGTGCCAGCGGGCAAGGCAGGGATGGTTTCCAGCGGGGGATAGGTGAGCAGTTCTTC; CDR3 protein: CASGQGRDGFQRGIGEQFF
D gene: -; clone size: few; CDR3 length: 15; V gene: TRBV28; J gene: TRBJ1-3; CDR3 DNA: TGTGCCAGCAGTTTGCGCAGGGGAGGCGGAAACACCATATATTTT; CDR3 protein: CASSLRRGGGNTIYF
D gene: -; clone size: -; CDR3 length: 10; V gene: TRBV27; J gene: TRBJ2-1; CDR3 DNA: TGTGCCAGCAGTTCCAAAGCTCGGTTCTTC; CDR3 protein: CASSSKARFF
D gene: TRBD1; clone size: -; CDR3 length: 14; V gene: TRBV7-3; J gene: TRBJ1-1; CDR3 DNA: TGTGCCAGCAGCCCCCAGGGGGCACGGACTGAAGCTTTCTTT; CDR3 protein: CASSPQGARTEAFF
D gene: -; clone size: -; CDR3 length: 14; V gene: TRBV7-2; J gene: TRBJ2-5; CDR3 DNA: TGTGCCAGCAGCACCGGGGGTACCCAAGAGACCCAGTACTTC; CDR3 protein: CASSTGGTQETQYF
D gene: TRBD1; clone size: few; CDR3 length: 14; V gene: TRBV7-8; J gene: TRBJ1-2; CDR3 DNA: TGTGCCAGCAGCTTCCGGGACAGGGACTATGGCTACACCTTC; CDR3 protein: CASSFRDRDYGYTF
D gene: TRBD1; clone size: -; CDR3 length: 16; V gene: TRBV19; J gene: TRBJ1-4; CDR3 DNA: TGTGCCAGTAGTAGGACAGGACGAGAGGGGAATGAAAAACTGTTTTTT; CDR3 protein: CASSRTGREGNEKLFF
D gene: -; clone size: once; CDR3 length: 16; V gene: TRBV4-1; J gene: TRBJ1-4; CDR3 DNA: TGCGCCAGCAGCCAGCGACAGCCGCCAACTAATGAAAAACTGTTTTTT; CDR3 protein: CASSQRQPPTNEKLFF
D gene: TRBD1; clone size: -; CDR3 length: 16; V gene: TRBV6-1; J gene: TRBJ1-5; CDR3 DNA: TGTGCCAGCAGTGAAGGGGCGAGGGGGCTGGATCAGCCCCAGCATTTT; CDR3 protein: CASSEGARGLDQPQHF
D gene: -; clone size: once; CDR3 length: 15; V gene: TRBV5-5; J gene: TRBJ2-2; CDR3 DNA: TGTGCCAGCAGCTTGGGACAGTTGAACACCGGGGAGCTGTTTTTT; CDR3 protein: CASSLGQLNTGELFF